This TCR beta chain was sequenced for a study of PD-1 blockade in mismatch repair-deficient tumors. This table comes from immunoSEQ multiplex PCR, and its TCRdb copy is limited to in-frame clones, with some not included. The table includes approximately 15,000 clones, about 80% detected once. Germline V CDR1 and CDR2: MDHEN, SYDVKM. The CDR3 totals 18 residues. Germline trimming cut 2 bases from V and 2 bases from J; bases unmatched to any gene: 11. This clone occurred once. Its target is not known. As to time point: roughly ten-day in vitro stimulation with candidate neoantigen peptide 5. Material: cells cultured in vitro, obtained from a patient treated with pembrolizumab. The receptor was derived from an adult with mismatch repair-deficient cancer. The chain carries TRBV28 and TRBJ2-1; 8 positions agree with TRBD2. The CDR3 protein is CASSLRLAITITYNEQFF. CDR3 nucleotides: TGTGCCAGCAGTTTAAGACTAGCGATTACAATTACCTACAATGAGCAGTTCTTC.